This T cell receptor beta chain stems from a study of cytomegalovirus exposure and HLA in healthy donors. Germline values: CDR1 LNHDA, CDR2 SQIVND (reference sequence). V was trimmed by 3 bases and J by 7 bases, leaving 10 bases between them. This CDR3 is built from 13 residues. The primer mix had 60 Vbeta and 13 Jbeta primers. Clones were sequenced by immunoSEQ multiplex PCR, and TCRdb holds only the in-frame ones, with some missing. The sample has roughly 120,000 clones; just under 70% are singletons. This rearrangement joins TRBV19 to TRBJ1-5, with D possibly being TRBD1 (6 bases). The clonotype originates from a woman in her seventies in good health and CMV-seropositive. The sample taken for sequencing was PBMCs. Here the CDR3 DNA reads TGTGCCAGTAGTATCACAGGGTCACAGCCCCAGCATTTT. It yields the protein CASSITGSQPQHF.